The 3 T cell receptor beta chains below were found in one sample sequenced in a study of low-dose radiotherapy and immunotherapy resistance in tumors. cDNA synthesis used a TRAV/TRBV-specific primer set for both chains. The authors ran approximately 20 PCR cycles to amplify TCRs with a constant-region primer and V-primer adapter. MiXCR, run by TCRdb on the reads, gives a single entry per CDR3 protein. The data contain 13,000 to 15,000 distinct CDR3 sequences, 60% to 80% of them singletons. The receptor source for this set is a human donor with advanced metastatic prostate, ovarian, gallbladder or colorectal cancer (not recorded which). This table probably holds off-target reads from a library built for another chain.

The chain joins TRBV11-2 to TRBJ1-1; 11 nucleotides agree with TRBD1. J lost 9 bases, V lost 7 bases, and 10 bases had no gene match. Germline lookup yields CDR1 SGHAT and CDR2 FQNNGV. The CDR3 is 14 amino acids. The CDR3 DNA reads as TGTGCCAGCACCCCCGGGACAGGGGGAGAGAAAGCTTTCTTT. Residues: CASTPGTGGEKAFF.

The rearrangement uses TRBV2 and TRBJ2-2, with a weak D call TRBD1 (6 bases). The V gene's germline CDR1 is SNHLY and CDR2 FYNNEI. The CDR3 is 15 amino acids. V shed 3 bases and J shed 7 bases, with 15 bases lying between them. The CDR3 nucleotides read TGTGCCAGCAGTGAGGACAGTCACCTCGGCGGGGAGCTGTTTTTT. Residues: CASSEDSHLGGELFF.

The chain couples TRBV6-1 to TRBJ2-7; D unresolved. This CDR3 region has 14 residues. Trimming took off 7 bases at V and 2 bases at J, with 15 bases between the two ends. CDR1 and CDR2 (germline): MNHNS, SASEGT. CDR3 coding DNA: TGTGCCAGCACTGGATGGGCAATACCCTACGAGCAGTACTTC. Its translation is CASTGWAIPYEQYF.